What follows describes a single T cell receptor (beta chain). This sample stems from a study of shared clonotypes between healthy human individuals. Only CD45RO-negative cells positively selected for CCR7 counted as naive CD8 cells, so terminally differentiated effector memory CD45RA+ cells were excluded. Deep-level settings were used for running the assay. It was across several immunoSEQ plates that each subset's genomic DNA was evenly split. Libraries were prepared by immunoSEQ multiplex PCR; TCRdb keeps only in-frame clonotypes and omits some of them. The sample comprises 1.5 million to 2.5 million clones, less than 95% of which are singletons, and roughly 1% rests with the top ten. CDR1 MNHNY and CDR2 SVGAGI come from the germline V gene (reference sequence). The CDR3 is 11 amino acids. Trimming removed 6 bases from V and 6 bases from J, with 5 bases in between.

J is TRBJ1-4 and V is TRBV6-6; D not resolved. This TCR was recovered from a man between 18 and 35 years old in good health. What was sequenced was naive CD8+ T cells sorted from blood. CDR3 residues: CASRDDEKLFF. CDR3 DNA: TGTGCCAGCAGGGACGATGAAAAACTGTTTTTT.